A single sample gave rise to the 8 T cell receptor beta chains below, sequenced in a study of T cells in Graves' hyperthyroidism and ophthalmopathy. What was amplified from RNA transcripts were TCR beta CDR3 regions. Initially, a first-round RT-PCR of the TCR CDR3 employed the HTBI primer set. TCRdb ran MiXCR on the multiplex PCR reads and lists one entry per CDR3 protein. The table records fewer than 850,000 distinct CDR3 sequences, around a sixth of them present only once. Sequencing was carried out using blood. The origin of the receptors is a man aged 50 or older with Graves' hyperthyroidism.

This clonotype was found a few times. The chain carries TRBV29-1 and TRBJ1-1; D is uncertain. The CDR3 contains 12 residues. CDR1 and CDR2 from the germline V gene are SQVTM and ANQGSEA. Trimming pared 2 bases from V and 1 base from J, leaving 5 bases between. CDR3 amino acids: CSVEPQNTEAFF. CDR3 nucleotides: TGCAGCGTTGAACCGCAGAACACTGAAGCTTTCTTT. The full variable domain, rest sourced from reference TRBV29-1 and TRBJ1-1, is SAVISQKPSRDICQRGTSLTIQCQVDSQVTMMFWYRQQPGQSLTLIATANQGSEATYESGFVIDKFPISRPNLTFSTLTVSNMSPEDSSIYLCSVEPQNTEAFFGQGTRLTVV.

This clonotype has more than one count but fewer than ten. The CDR3 reads CASSFAGNEQFF. In DNA, the CDR3 is TGTGCCAGCAGCTTTGCGGGAAACGAGCAGTTCTTC. V and J are TRBV7-9 and TRBJ2-1; the D gene is possibly TRBD2 (6 bases). Germline CDR1 is SEHNR and CDR2 is FQNEAQ (reference sequence). V was pared by 3 bases and J by 10 bases, with 10 bases between. The CDR3 spans 12 residues.

The gene calls are TRBV6-1 and TRBJ1-4; D is possibly TRBD1 (6 bases). Trimming pared 8 bases from V and 4 bases from J, leaving 14 bases between. Germline-derived CDR1 and CDR2 are MNHNS and SASEGT. The CDR3 spans 14 residues. In DNA, the CDR3 is TGTGCCAGCGGACGGGACACAGTTAATGAAAAACTGTTTTTT. Translated: CASGRDTVNEKLFF.

The chain has TRBV29-1 and TRBJ2-1; no firm D call. This CDR3 spans 11 amino acids. Germline V lookup: CDR1 SQVTM, CDR2 ANQGSEA. Trimming shortened V by 3 bases and J by 5 bases, and 5 bases separated the two germline ends. CDR3 nucleotides: TGCAGCGTTGACCCGAACAATGAGCAGTTCTTC. This translates into CSVDPNNEQFF.

The V call is TRBV24-1, the J call TRBJ1-3; D not certain. The CDR3 sequence is 13 residues long. Trimming took 9 bases from V and 4 from J, leaving 12 bases between them. The germline CDR1 and CDR2 sequences are KGHDR and SFDVKD. The CDR3 sequence: CATQLATGNTIYF. The CDR3 DNA reads TGTGCCACCCAATTGGCAACCGGAAACACCATATATTTT.

This clonotype was counted only a few times. The chain combines TRBV5-4 with TRBJ2-7; 7 bases are shared with TRBD2. After removal of 6 bases from V and 1 base from J, the junction contained 10 bases not matched to a gene. CDR1 SGHNT and CDR2 YYREEE come from the germline V gene (reference sequence). The CDR3 runs to 15 residues. For the CDR3, the DNA is TGTGCCAGCACCCGAAGCGGGGACCTTTCCTACGAGCAGTACTTC. It translates to CASTRSGDLSYEQYF.

The V gene is TRBV27, the J gene TRBJ1-1; D is possibly TRBD1 (6 bases). This CDR3 spans 15 amino acids. Germline V gene lookup returns CDR1 MNHEY and CDR2 SMNVEV (reference sequence). V lost 7 bases and J lost 0, with 15 bases in between. Here the CDR3 reads CASTLSSGVNTEAFF. The CDR3 nucleotides are TGTGCCAGCACCCTATCTTCAGGGGTGAACACTGAAGCTTTCTTT.

The chain's CDR3 is CASSLSGGVRSSYEQYF. The CDR3 DNA reads as TGTGCCAGCAGCTTATCGGGTGGAGTCAGGAGCTCCTACGAGCAGTACTTC. The chain couples TRBV7-6 to TRBJ2-7; D remains unclear. The CDR3 runs 17 residues. Germline-derived CDR1 and CDR2 are SGHVS and FNYEAQ. V lost 2 bases, J lost 0 bases, and 17 bases lay in between.